The clone carrying this TCR beta chain was observed at least ten times. No antigen is known for it. The CDR3 is 14 residues long. Trimming took off 2 bases at V and 6 bases at J, with 14 bases between the two ends. Per germline, CDR1 MDHEN and CDR2 SYDVKM. This entry is derived from a study of neurological immune-mediated disorders. Study results and limitations: No CDR3 amino acid sequences recurred among expanded clones across subjects, suggesting private repertoires in all groups.

The making of cDNA relied on 5'RACE with 10-nucleotide random UMIs. TCRdb re-called the 5' RACE reads through MiXCR, storing one row per CDR3 protein. The sample holds tens of thousands of distinct CDR3 sequences, over 10% seen once. Material: PBMCs. This chain joins TRBV28 and TRBJ2-7; D is tentatively TRBD1 or TRBD2 (5 bases each). The receptor's source is a man aged 55 to 70 in good health. The chain's CDR3 is CASSLGDRPGEQYF. The CDR3 DNA reads as TGTGCCAGCAGTTTAGGGGACCGACCGGGCGAGCAGTACTTC.